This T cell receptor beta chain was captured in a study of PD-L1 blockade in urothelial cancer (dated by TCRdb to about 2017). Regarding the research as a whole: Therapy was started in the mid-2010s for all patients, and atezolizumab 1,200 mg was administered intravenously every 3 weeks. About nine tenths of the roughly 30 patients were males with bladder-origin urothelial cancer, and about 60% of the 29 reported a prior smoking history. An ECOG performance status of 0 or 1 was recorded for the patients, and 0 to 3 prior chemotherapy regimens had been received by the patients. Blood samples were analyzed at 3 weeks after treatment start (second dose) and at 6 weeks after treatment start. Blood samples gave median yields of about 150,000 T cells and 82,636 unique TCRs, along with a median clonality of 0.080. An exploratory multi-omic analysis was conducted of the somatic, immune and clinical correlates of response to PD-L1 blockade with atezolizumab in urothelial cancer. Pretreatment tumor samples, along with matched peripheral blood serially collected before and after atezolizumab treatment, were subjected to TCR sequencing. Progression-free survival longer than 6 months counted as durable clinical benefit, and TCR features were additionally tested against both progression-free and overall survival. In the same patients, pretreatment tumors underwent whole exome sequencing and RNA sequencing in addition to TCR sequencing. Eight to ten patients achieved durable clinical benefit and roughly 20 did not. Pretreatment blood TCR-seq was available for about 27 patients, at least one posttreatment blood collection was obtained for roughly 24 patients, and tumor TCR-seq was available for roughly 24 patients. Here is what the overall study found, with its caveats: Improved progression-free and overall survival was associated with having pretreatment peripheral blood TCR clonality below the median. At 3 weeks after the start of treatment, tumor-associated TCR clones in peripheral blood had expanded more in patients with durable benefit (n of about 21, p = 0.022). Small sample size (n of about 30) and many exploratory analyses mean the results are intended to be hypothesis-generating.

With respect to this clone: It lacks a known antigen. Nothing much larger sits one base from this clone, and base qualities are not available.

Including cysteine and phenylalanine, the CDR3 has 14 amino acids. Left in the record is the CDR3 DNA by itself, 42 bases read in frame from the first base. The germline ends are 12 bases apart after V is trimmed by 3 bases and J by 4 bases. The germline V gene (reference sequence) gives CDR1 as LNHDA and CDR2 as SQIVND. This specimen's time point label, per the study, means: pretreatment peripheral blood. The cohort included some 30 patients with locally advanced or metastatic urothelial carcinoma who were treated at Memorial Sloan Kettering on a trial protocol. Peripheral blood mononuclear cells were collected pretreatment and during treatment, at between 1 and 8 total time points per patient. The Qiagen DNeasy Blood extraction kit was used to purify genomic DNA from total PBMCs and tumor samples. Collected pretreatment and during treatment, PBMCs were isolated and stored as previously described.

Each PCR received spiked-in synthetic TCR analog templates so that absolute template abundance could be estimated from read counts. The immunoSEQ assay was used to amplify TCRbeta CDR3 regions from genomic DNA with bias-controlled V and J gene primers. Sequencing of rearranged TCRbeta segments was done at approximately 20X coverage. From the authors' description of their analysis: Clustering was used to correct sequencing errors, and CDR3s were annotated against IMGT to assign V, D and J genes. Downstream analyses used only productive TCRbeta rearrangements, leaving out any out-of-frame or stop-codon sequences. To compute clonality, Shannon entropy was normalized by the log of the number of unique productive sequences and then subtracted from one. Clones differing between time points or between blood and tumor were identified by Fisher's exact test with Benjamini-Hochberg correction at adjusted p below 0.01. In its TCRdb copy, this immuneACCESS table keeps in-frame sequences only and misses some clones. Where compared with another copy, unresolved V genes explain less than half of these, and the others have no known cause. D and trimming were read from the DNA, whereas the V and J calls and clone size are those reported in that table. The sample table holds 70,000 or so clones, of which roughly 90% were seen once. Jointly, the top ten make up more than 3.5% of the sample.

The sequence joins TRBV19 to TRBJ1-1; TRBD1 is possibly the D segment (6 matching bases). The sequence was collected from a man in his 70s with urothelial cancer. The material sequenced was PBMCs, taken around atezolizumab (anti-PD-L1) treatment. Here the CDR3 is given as CASSMGRGATEAFF. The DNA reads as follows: TGTGCCAGTAGTATGGGGCGGGGGGCCACTGAAGCTTTCTTT.